This TCR beta chain was sequenced during a study of shared clonotypes between healthy human individuals. The V gene lost 1 base and the J gene lost 3 bases, with 12 bases spanning the gap. Germline V CDR1 and CDR2: LGHNA, YNFKEQ. The CDR3 spans 15 residues. The naive CD8 population came from CD45RO-negative cells selected for CCR7, without terminally differentiated effector memory CD45RA+ cells. The data were produced by immunoSEQ multiplex PCR, yet TCRdb's version contains in-frame clones alone and is incomplete. The sample holds around 1.9 million clones, more than 85% seen once. The rearrangement links TRBV4-2 to TRBJ2-5; a weak D match, TRBD1 (5 bases). The sequenced sample was naive CD8+ T cells from PBMCs. The sequence was obtained from a man younger than 30 in good health. Some clones in this sample may be carry-over from other donors' samples. CDR3 residues: CASSQVETAKETQYF. Written as DNA, the CDR3 is TGTGCCAGCAGCCAAGTTGAGACAGCTAAAGAGACCCAGTACTTC.